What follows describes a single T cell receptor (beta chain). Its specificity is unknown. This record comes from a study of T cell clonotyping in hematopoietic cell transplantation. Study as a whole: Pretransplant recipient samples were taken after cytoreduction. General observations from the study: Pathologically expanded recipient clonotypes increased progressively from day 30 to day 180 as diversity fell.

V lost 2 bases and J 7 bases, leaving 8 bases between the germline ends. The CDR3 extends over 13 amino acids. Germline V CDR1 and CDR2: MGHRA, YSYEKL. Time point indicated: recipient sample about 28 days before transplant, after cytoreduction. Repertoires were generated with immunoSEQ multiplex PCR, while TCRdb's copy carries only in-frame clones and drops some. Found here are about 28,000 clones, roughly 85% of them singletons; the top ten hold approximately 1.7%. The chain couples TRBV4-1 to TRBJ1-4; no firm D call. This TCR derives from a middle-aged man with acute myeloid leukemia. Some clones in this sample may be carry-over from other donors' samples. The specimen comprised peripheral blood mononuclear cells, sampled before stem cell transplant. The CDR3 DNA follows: TGCGCCAGCAGCCAATGGCGGGGTGAAAAACTGTTTTTT. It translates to CASSQWRGEKLFF.